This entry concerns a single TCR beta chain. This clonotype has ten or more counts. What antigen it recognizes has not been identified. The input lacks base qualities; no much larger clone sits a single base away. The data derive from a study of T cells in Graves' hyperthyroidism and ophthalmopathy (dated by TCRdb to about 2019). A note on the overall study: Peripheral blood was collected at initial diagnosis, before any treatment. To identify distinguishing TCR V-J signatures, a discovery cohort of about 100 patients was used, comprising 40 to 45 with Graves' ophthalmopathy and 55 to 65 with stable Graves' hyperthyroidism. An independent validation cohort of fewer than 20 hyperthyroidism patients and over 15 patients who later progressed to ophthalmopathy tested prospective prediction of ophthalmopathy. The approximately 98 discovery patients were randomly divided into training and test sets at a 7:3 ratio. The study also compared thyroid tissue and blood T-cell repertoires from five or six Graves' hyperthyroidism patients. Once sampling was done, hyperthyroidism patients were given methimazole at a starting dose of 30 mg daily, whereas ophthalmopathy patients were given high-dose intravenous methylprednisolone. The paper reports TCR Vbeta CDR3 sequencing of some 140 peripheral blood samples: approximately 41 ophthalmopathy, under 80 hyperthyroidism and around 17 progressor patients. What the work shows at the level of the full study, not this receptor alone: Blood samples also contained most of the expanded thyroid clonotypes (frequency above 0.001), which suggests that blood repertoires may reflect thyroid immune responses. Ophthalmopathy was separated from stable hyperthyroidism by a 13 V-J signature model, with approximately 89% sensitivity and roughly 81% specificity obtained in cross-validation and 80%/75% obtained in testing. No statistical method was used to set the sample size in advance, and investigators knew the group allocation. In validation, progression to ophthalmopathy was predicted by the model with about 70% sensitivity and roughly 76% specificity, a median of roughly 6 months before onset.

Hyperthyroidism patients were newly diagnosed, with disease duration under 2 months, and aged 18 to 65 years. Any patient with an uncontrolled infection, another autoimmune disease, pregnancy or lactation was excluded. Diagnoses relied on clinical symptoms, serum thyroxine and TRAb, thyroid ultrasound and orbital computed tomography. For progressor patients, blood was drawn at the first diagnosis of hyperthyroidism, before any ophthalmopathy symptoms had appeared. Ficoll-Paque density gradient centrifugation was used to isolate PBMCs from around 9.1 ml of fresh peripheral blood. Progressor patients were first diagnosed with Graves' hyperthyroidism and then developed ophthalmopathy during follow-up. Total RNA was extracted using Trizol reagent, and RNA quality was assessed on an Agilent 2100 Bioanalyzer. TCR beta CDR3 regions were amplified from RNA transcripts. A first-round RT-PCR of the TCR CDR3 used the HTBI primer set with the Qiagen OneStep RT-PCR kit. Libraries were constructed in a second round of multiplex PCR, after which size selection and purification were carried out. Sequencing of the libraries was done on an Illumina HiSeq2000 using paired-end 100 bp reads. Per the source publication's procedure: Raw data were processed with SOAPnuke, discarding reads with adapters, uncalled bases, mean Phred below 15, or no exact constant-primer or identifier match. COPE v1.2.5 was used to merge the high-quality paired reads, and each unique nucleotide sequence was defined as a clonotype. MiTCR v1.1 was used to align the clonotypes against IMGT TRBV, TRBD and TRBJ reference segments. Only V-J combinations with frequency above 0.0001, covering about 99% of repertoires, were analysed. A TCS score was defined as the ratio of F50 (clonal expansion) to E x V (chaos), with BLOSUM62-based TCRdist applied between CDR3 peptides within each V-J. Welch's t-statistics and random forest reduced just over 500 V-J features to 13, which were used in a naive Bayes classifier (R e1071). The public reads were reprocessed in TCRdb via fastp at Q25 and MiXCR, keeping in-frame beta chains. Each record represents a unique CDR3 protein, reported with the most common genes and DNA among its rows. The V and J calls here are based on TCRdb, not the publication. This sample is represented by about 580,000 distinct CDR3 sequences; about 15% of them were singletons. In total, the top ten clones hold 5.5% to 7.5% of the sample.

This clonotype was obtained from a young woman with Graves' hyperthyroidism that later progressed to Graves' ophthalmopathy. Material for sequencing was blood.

In nucleotides, the sequence is TGTGCCAGCAGCCCATCGTGGGTGGAGACCCAGTACTTC. It is translated as CASSPSWVETQYF. Recombination linked TRBV9 to TRBJ2-5, with an unclear D gene assignment. Trimming at the junction amounts to 4 bases on V and 5 bases on J, and the germline ends lie 12 bases apart. The CDR3 goes from the cysteine to the phenylalanine over 13 residues. The retained sequence is limited to the CDR3, 39 bases, with the frame set at the first base. The germline V gene specifies SGDLS as CDR1 and YYNGEE as CDR2.